This T cell receptor beta chain appears in the sequencing data of a study of cytomegalovirus exposure and HLA in healthy donors. Study-level findings and limits: The study found most TCR sequences rare, yet found some public TCRs in many donors.

CDR1 is LGHNA, CDR2 YSLEER, per germline. The CDR3 spans 15 residues. The V end was cut by 2 bases, the J end by 3 bases, with 14 bases between. The PCR was carried out with 60 Vbeta primers and 13 Jbeta primers. Assay: immunoSEQ multiplex PCR; the TCRdb copy retains only in-frame clones and omits some. The sample yields some 130,000 clones, around 74% seen once. As regards this clone: What it binds is not known.

The sample was PBMCs. This receptor was obtained from a woman in her forties or fifties in good health and CMV-seropositive. The chain recombines TRBV4-3 with TRBJ2-7, with D possibly TRBD1 on 6 matching bases. Here the CDR3 reads CASSQTTGSLYEQYF. The CDR3 bases are TGCGCCAGCAGCCAAACTACAGGGAGTCTCTACGAGCAGTACTTC.